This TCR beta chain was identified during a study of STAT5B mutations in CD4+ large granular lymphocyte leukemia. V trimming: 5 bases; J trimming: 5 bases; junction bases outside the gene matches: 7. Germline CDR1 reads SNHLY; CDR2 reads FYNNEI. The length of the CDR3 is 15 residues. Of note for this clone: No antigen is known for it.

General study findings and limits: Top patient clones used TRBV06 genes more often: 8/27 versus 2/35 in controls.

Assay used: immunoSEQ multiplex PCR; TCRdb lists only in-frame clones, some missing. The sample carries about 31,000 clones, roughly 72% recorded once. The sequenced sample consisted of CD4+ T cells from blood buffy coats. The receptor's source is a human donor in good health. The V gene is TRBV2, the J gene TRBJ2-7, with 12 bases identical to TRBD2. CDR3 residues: CASSYLAGGPNEQYF. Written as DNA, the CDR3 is TGTGCCAGCAGTTATCTAGCGGGGGGGCCAAACGAGCAGTACTTC.